The following is a T cell receptor (beta chain) sequence with its context. In this sample, this clone turned up a few times. Its antigen specificity is not known. Base quality data are lacking; no much larger clone is found one base away. These data belong to a study of cytomegalovirus exposure and HLA in healthy donors (dated by TCRdb to between 2016 and 2019). At the level of the whole study: An earlier analysis of approximately 600 of the donors reported approximately 300 Gb of sequence data and about 100 million unique TCR beta sequences from about 180 million T cells. Roughly 300 gigabases of sequencing data and 91 million or so unique TCR sequences made up an early release that covered approximately 700 HLA-typed donors. Of the 398 genotyped donors, 65% to 90% fell in the genetic ancestry cluster associated with self-reported Caucasian donors. The study was designed to test whether signatures of past pathogen exposure could be identified by cataloging public T cell receptors. The study used immunosequencing to profile the T cell repertoires of several hundred subjects and linked those repertoires to cytomegalovirus serostatus. Besides the first cohort of hundreds of subjects, a separate validation cohort made up of 120 or so different subjects was used. To predict cytomegalovirus infection status, the study combined high-throughput TCR immunosequencing, statistical association of individual TCRs with disease status, and machine learning. A later analysis re-analyzed previously published TCR beta repertoires from 666 donors and added high-resolution HLA genotyping to study TCR occurrence patterns. Rather than using new phenotypic data, the later analysis identified candidate immune exposures from TCR beta sequences and from how often those sequences occurred across donors. To decide whether each TCR beta V gene segment behaved as functional or pseudogenic, an earlier analysis of fewer than 750 of the donors relied on high-throughput TCR beta sequencing. Donor age, sex, ethnicity and CMV serostatus were collected together with the repertoire data. In a later genetic analysis, genome-wide SNP genotypes for about three fifths of the roughly 670 donors were used, and that subset was treated as a discovery cohort. Every repertoire in the discovery cohort had been generated on one and the same sequencing platform. HLA typing included class I and class II loci at four-digit resolution. The number of typed donors differed by locus: 629-630 for A, B, C, DRB1 and DQB1; 522 for DQA1; approximately 600 for DPA1; and roughly 490 for DPB1. Roughly 5 DR-DQ haplotypes were handled as single units for association and clustering, since linkage in the cohort was strong. Among about 400 genotyped donors of the cohort, an average of around 220,000 unique TCR beta nucleotide sequences was sequenced per donor, of which roughly 17% were non-productive. Results and caveats for the whole study, not just this receptor: In this cohort, only TCR beta chains were sequenced, and detectable features were limited by the absence of alpha or paired-chain data. Most TCR sequences were seen in very few donors, while some public TCRs were found in many individuals. Several of the top co-occurrence clusters appeared to be linked to parvovirus B19, influenza, CMV and Epstein-Barr virus, according to a later analysis. Immune exposure information for the cohort was limited to CMV serostatus. Assigning TCR associations to individual alleles was difficult when HLA alleles, especially DR and DQ, strongly co-occurred. Linkage disequilibrium might explain the correlated functional status among segregating V segments, but an unknown experimental factor could not be ruled out. A total of 150 to 200 TCR beta chains were listed by the study as associated with cytomegalovirus. The 87-base-pair reads could not distinguish some IMGT-functional V segments, including TRBV6-2 and TRBV6-3, so those segments were excluded. In an earlier analysis of under 600 of the donors, most TCR beta V segments were observed in productive rearrangements about 87% or about 30% of the time, broadly matching IMGT annotations. Three of the identified cytomegalovirus-associated TCR beta chains were confirmed in vitro to be specific for cytomegalovirus antigens. A later genetic analysis reported fewer N-insertions in productive TCRs among donors in an Asian-associated ancestry cluster than the roughly 640-donor mean. A later analysis found that TCR association rates varied across HLA loci, with DRB1 alleles showing the most associated TCRs and HLA-C alleles the fewest. At a false discovery rate of 0.05, a later analysis linked around 15,000 TCR beta sequences to specific HLA alleles. Because counts were too low, around 18 rarely observed V segments, including chromosome 9 orphons, were left out of the earlier analysis of several hundred of the donors. Because HLA typing was missing for some donors at each locus, association tests included only the typed subset. The authors suggested that the approach could potentially be extended to other disease states and immunological phenotypes. Sequencing depth was assumed to be roughly uniform across donors in the presence/absence analyses, though that assumption may not hold. In a later genetic analysis, a missense DCLRE1C variant was associated with V-gene and J-gene trimming of TCR beta chains, and the association was replicated in an independent cohort. Cytomegalovirus status was reported to be diagnosed by the classifier with high specificity and sensitivity in both the original and validation cohorts. In a later analysis, HLA-associated TCR beta chains showed more clonal expansion and lower generation probabilities than non-associated chains that were equally common. Most CMV-associated TCR beta chains appeared to be HLA-restricted in a later analysis, and the HLA associations seemed to be driven largely by CMV exposure. A further reported finding was that TCR beta sequences accurately predicted the HLA-A and HLA-B alleles for most subjects in the first cohort. A cluster of highly shared sequence variants was judged likely to represent a technical artifact of the sequencing pipeline.

CDR1 and CDR2 are read off the germline V gene as SQVTM and ANQGSEA. V loses 7 bases at its end and J loses 4 bases; junction bases beyond the gene matches: 14. The CDR3 has 15 amino acids, counting the end cysteine and phenylalanine. Just CDR3 DNA is preserved here, 45 bases in frame from base 1. The library was built by means of the immunoSEQ multiplex PCR assay. For the multiplex PCR, a mixture combining 60 forward primers for TCR Vbeta segments and 13 reverse primers for TCR Jbeta segments was used. Amplification of the CDR3 region of rearranged TCR beta genes was performed with a multiplex PCR assay on genomic DNA. On the Illumina HiSeq System, the amplified TCR beta libraries were sequenced as 87-base-pair reads. The source study handled its data this way. In a later analysis, some 80 million unique TCR beta chains were counted across the roughly 700 repertoires, and roughly 10 million of these chains were shared by at least two donors. A nearest-neighbor algorithm error-corrected the raw reads and collapsed the reads into unique sequences, merging closely related sequences to remove PCR and sequencing errors. CDR3 sequences were aligned to IMGT reference sequences to assign V, D and J gene segments. For a sequence to be retained, a match of at least six nucleotides was required to both a V gene segment and a J gene segment. Rearrangements were classified as productive when the CDR3 lacked stop codons and remained in frame with V and J, and all other rearrangements were classified as non-productive. CDR3 was defined by IMGT convention, running from the second conserved V-encoded cysteine to the conserved J-encoded phenylalanine. Sequences without an unambiguous match to a single V gene segment were excluded from the earlier analysis of about 600 of the donors. In an earlier analysis of approximately 560 of the donors, a V segment was called functional when productive rearrangements were above 56.7%, and segregating when the standard deviation between donors exceeded 5%. A statistical classification framework was built for diagnosing cytomegalovirus status from the catalog of TCR beta chain sequences. A later analysis assigned V and J genes by comparing TCR nucleotide sequences with IMGT/GENE-DB human TR gene sequences. The TCRdist pipeline was used in a later analysis to assign CDR3 sequences and most-parsimonious VDJ recombination scenarios. In a later analysis, each TCR beta chain was defined by its CDR3 amino acid sequence together with its V-gene family, and reads lacking a unique V-gene family were excluded. A later analysis removed roughly 590 highly shared, low-generation-probability nucleotide sequences to deal with suspected cross-contamination and a sequencing artifact. For each public chain, a later analysis derived a clonal expansion index from normalized ranks of inferred template counts within each repertoire. Generation probabilities in a later analysis came from a VDJ recombination model fitted to out-of-frame rearrangements, and those results were checked against IGoR. In a later analysis, TCR-TCR, TCR-HLA and TCR-CMV co-occurrence was scored with hypergeometric tests, and a repertoire-size bias correction was applied to TCR pairs. A later analysis estimated false discovery rates by permuting HLA or CMV assignments 20 times. A later analysis grouped co-occurring TCRs with DBSCAN, adding TCRdist sequence similarity when clustering within HLA-allele-positive subsets. Repertoires with fewer than 30,000 or more than 120,000 public chains were left out of co-occurrence clustering, as were a few repertoires with anomalous nucleotide sharing. Sourced from immuneACCESS, this table was stored by TCRdb with only in-frame sequences that have V and J called. A share of the clones is absent; for the studies checked, an unresolved V gene accounts for under half, and the remainder has no known explanation. The V and J calls and clone size come from that table; D and trimming were worked out from the DNA. The sample table contains 200,000 to 250,000 clones; only one count was recorded for 70% to 80% of them. The top ten clonotypes cover about 3.8% of the sample.

The cohort was made up of hundreds of healthy bone marrow donors. Cohort members were all nominally healthy when sampled, although unrecorded immune exposures were likely present. The donor tested CMV seronegative, placing the donor among the 350 to 400 seronegative members of the cohort. A peripheral blood sample was provided by each donor, and peripheral blood mononuclear cells were used for TCR beta sequencing. Genomic DNA was extracted from the blood cell samples with the Qiagen DNeasy Blood Extraction Kit. Input material: PBMCs. The chain employs TRBV29-1 and TRBJ2-5; 8 middle bases align to TRBD1. The receptor's source is a male donor in good health and CMV-seronegative. The sequenced DNA: TGCAGCGGCTACACCAGGGGGCGCGTCGGAGAGACCCAGTACTTC. It specifies CSGYTRGRVGETQYF.